The clone carrying this TCR beta chain was recorded at least ten times. Its antigen is unknown. This CDR3 spans 14 amino acids. The V gene lost 5 bases and the J gene lost 2 bases, with 7 bases spanning the gap. The germline V gene has CDR1 SGHTA and CDR2 FQGNSA. The data were taken from a study of T cell repertoires in cytomegalovirus infection. Study overall: A matching HLA type, together with CMV infection, was signaled by public TCR beta signatures.

Regarding the study as a whole: HLA-C-restricted CMV-specific TCR beta clonotypes were dominant in the ex vivo response. Cumulated frequencies of public TCR beta families served to identify carriers of CMV plus the relevant HLA.

Each CDR3 protein is one row after TCRdb ran MiXCR on the reads. This sample carries around 130,000 distinct CDR3 sequences, approximately 8.8% of them seen once, and the ten largest clones take roughly 9.1%. The rearrangement uses TRBV7-2 and TRBJ2-6; D remains ambiguous. The sample consisted of PBMCs. The sequence was collected from a human donor in good health (CMV status not recorded). Some clones in this sample may be carry-over from other donors' samples. Here the CDR3 reads CASSRKAGANVLTF. CDR3 coding DNA: TGTGCCAGCAGCCGGAAAGCTGGGGCCAACGTCCTGACTTTC.